Listed below are T cell receptor beta chains from one sample, sequenced in a study of beta chain features in type 1 diabetes. Sequenced by immunoSEQ multiplex PCR; TCRdb stores in-frame clones only, minus some. The data hold around 240,000 clones, with 7.5% to 10% observed a single time. The sequenced material came from naive CD4+ T cells from blood. Every receptor here comes from a woman between 18 and 30 years old in good health. CDR3s include the opening cysteine and the closing phenylalanine or tryptophan. The D gene is left open where the match is weak. A clone size is listed for some rows: how often the clone was seen (once, few, many), or a class if it is expanded.

v_gene	len	abundance	d_gene	j_gene	CDR3nt	CDR3aa
TRBV23-1	17	many	.	TRBJ2-1	TGCGCCAGCAGTCAACCCGAGGGAGGCCATCCCTACAATGAGCAGTTCTTC	CASSQPEGGHPYNEQFF
TRBV18	16	few	.	TRBJ1-2	TGTGCCAGCTCACCAATCCCAGGGCCCGATGCCTATGGCTACACCTTC	CASSPIPGPDAYGYTF
TRBV7-9	14	few	TRBD1	TRBJ2-7	TGTGCCAGCAGCTTAGGGGGGACAGGCTACGAGCAGTACTTC	CASSLGGTGYEQYF
TRBV5-1	13	.	.	TRBJ2-2	TGCGCCAGCAGCTTGCGGAACACCGGGGAGCTGTTTTTT	CASSLRNTGELFF
TRBV6-1	16	.	TRBD1	TRBJ2-1	TGTGCCAGCAGTGACCACGGGACAGGGGGTCTGTATGAGCAGTTCTTC	CASSDHGTGGLYEQFF
TRBV2	13	few	TRBD1	TRBJ1-1	TGTGCCAGCACCCGGGACAGGGGTTTCGAAGCTTTCTTT	CASTRDRGFEAFF
TRBV18	15	.	TRBD1	TRBJ1-1	TGTGCCAGCTCACCTCCCTTCCAGGGGGGCACTGAAGCTTTCTTT	CASSPPFQGGTEAFF
TRBV2	15	few	TRBD1	TRBJ2-1	TGTGCCAGCAGTTTGGACAGGCGGACGTACAATGAGCAGTTCTTC	CASSLDRRTYNEQFF
TRBV5-1	13	.	.	TRBJ1-5	TGCGCCAGCAGCCAGGGGAGCAATCAGCCCCAGCATTTT	CASSQGSNQPQHF
TRBV18	14	.	.	TRBJ1-1	TGTGCCAGCTCACCGATGGGAGTAGGCACTGAAGCTTTCTTT	CASSPMGVGTEAFF
TRBV20-1	11	few	.	TRBJ2-5	TGCAGTGCCGTTTTCGGGGAGACCCAGTACTTC	CSAVFGETQYF
TRBV5-1	15	few	.	TRBJ2-1	TGCGCCAGCAGCCCGGCCGGGGTCAGGTACAATGAGCAGTTCTTC	CASSPAGVRYNEQFF
TRBV5-1	15	few	TRBD2	TRBJ2-1	TGCGCCAGCAGCTTGGATAGCGGGGGCTACAATGAGCAGTTCTTC	CASSLDSGGYNEQFF
TRBV7-8	16	.	TRBD2	TRBJ2-1	TGTGCCAGCAGCGGTAGCGGGGGGTCCTCCTACAATGAGCAGTTCTTC	CASSGSGGSSYNEQFF
TRBV30	12	.	TRBD1	TRBJ1-1	TGTGCCTCGGGACAGGGGTTTTCTGAAGCTTTCTTT	CASGQGFSEAFF
TRBV6-6	15	few	TRBD2	TRBJ2-7	TGTGCCAGCAGTTACTATGGCGGGAGGGCCGACGAGCAGTACTTC	CASSYYGGRADEQYF
TRBV5-1	15	.	TRBD2	TRBJ2-1	TGCGCCAGCAGCCCCGGACTAGCGGGAGGAAATGAGCAGTTCTTC	CASSPGLAGGNEQFF
TRBV10-3	15	few	TRBD1	TRBJ1-2	TGTGCCATCAGTGAGACACGACAGGGGAATCGTGGCTACACCTTC	CAISETRQGNRGYTF
TRBV4-2	17	.	TRBD1	TRBJ2-4	TGTGCCAGCAGCCAAGCAGGACAGGGGGAAAGCAAAAACATTCAGTACTTC	CASSQAGQGESKNIQYF
TRBV6-4	18	few	TRBD1	TRBJ1-5	TGTGCCAGCAAGCCCCTCCGGGACAGGGGGCTGGGGAATCAGCCCCAGCATTTT	CASKPLRDRGLGNQPQHF
TRBV5-1	14	.	.	TRBJ1-1	TGCGCCAGCAGCCCCGGACGGGGGGGCACTGAAGCTTTCTTT	CASSPGRGGTEAFF
TRBV30	12	.	.	TRBJ1-2	TGTGCCTGGACCCGACAGACCTGGGGCTACACCTTC	CAWTRQTWGYTF
TRBV5-1	14	.	.	TRBJ1-1	TGCGCCAGCAGCTTGTTGCAGGAGGGCACTGAAGCTTTCTTT	CASSLLQEGTEAFF